A selection of T cell receptor beta chains follows, all from one sample in a study of regulatory T cells in long-lasting Graves disease. TCRdb recomputed calls from the multiplex PCR reads with MiXCR, one row per CDR3 protein. The sample yields 310,000 or so distinct CDR3 sequences, 15% to 20% seen once. The material sequenced was peripheral blood mononuclear cells (PBMCs), taken when the disease was refractory, from a patient treated with antithyroid drugs. The receptor set was obtained from a female donor with Graves disease. The CDR3 runs from the conserved cysteine through the conserved F or W. The D gene is left open where the match is weak. Some rows have no size entry. The others give once, few or many, or a class for an expanded clone.

J gene	V gene	D gene	clone size	CDR3 DNA	CDR3 protein
TRBJ2-6	TRBV10-3	-	many	TGTGCCATCATGCAGGGCGGTGGGGCCAACGTCCTGACTTTC	CAIMQGGGANVLTF
TRBJ1-1	TRBV11-2	-	many	TGTGCCAGCAGCTTGTCCTCCACGGGGAGGGCTTTCTTT	CASSLSSTGRAFF
TRBJ2-1	TRBV7-9	TRBD2	few	TGTGCCAGCAGCTCAAAGACTAGCGGGGGCCGAAATGAGCAGTTCTTC	CASSSKTSGGRNEQFF
TRBJ2-7	TRBV18	TRBD1	many	TGTGCCAGCTCACCGCGACAGGGGTCCTACGAGCAGTACTTC	CASSPRQGSYEQYF
TRBJ2-7	TRBV5-1	-	many	TGCGCCAGCAGCTTGTGGGGGCCAGATTACGAGCAGTACTTC	CASSLWGPDYEQYF
TRBJ1-1	TRBV10-3	TRBD1	many	TGTGCCATCAAGTCGGGGACAGGCGAATTCAGAGCAGAAGCTTTCTTT	CAIKSGTGEFRAEAFF
TRBJ1-1	TRBV6-1	-	few	TGTGCCAGCAGCTTCGCATCAACTGAAGCTTTCTTT	CASSFASTEAFF
TRBJ2-7	TRBV13	TRBD2	few	TGTGCCAGCAGCCCTAGGACTAGCGGGCGGATCTACGAGCAGTACTTC	CASSPRTSGRIYEQYF
TRBJ1-1	TRBV28	TRBD1	many	TGTGCCAGCATTGGGCCAGGGGGTCACCGCACTGAAGCTTTCTTT	CASIGPGGHRTEAFF
TRBJ1-2	TRBV14	TRBD1	-	TGTGCCAGCAGCGTGCGGAGAGGGGGCGGAAGCTATGGCTACACCTTC	CASSVRRGGGSYGYTF
TRBJ1-3	TRBV6-1	TRBD1	few	TGTGCCAGCCGGCCTTTAACAGGGACAGGAGAAGGAAACACCATATATTTT	CASRPLTGTGEGNTIYF
TRBJ1-1	TRBV12-3/TRBV12-4	-	many	TGTGCCAGCAGTTTCCAAAGGGGAGGGGACGATGAAGCTTTCTTT	CASSFQRGGDDEAFF
TRBJ2-7	TRBV2	TRBD1	many	TGTGCCAGCAGTGCCCGACAGGGTCACACCTACGAGCAGTACTTC	CASSARQGHTYEQYF
TRBJ2-3	TRBV2	-	many	TGTGCCAGTTTGTCGGCTAGCGGCACAGATACGCAGTATTTT	CASLSASGTDTQYF
TRBJ2-2	TRBV6-1	TRBD1	-	TGTGCCAGCAGGATCGGGACAGGGACGAACACCGGGGGGCTGTTTTTT	CASRIGTGTNTGGLFF
TRBJ1-1	TRBV2	TRBD1	many	TGTGCCAGCAGCGGGACAGGGAGGAACACTGAAGCTTTCTTT	CASSGTGRNTEAFF
TRBJ2-7	TRBV7-3	TRBD1	-	TGTGCCAGCAGCGTCGGGACAGGGTACGACGAGCAGTACTTC	CASSVGTGYDEQYF
TRBJ2-7	TRBV20-1	TRBD1	few	TGCAGTGCTACGACGAACAGGGGGGCCTACGAGCAGTACTTC	CSATTNRGAYEQYF
TRBJ2-2	TRBV5-1	-	few	TGCGCCAGCAGCTTGGCCACAGGGAACACCGGGGAGCTGTTTTTT	CASSLATGNTGELFF
TRBJ2-5	TRBV10-3	TRBD2	-	TGTGCCATCAGTGAGATGAGCGGGAGTGTGGGGACCCAGTACTTC	CAISEMSGSVGTQYF
TRBJ1-2	TRBV6-9	-	many	TGTGCCAGCAGTTACTTCCCGTGGGGGACCTCTAGCTATGGCTACACCTTC	CASSYFPWGTSSYGYTF
TRBJ1-5	TRBV29-1	TRBD1	many	TGCAGCGCGGGACAAGGGGGCCAGCCCCAGCATTTT	CSAGQGGQPQHF
TRBJ2-7	TRBV20-1	TRBD2	many	TGCAGTGCACCCCGGACTAGCGGTCCCTACGAGCAGTACTTC	CSAPRTSGPYEQYF
TRBJ1-2	TRBV29-1	-	many	TGCAGCGTTGGGTCCGACAGGAATCTGGGCTACACCTTC	CSVGSDRNLGYTF
TRBJ2-2	TRBV11-3	-	-	TGTGCCAGCAGCTTAGAGAGTAGTACCGGGGAGCTGTTTTTT	CASSLESSTGELFF
TRBJ2-2	TRBV19	-	few	TGTGCCAGTAGTATACGCAGGGAAGCGAACACCGGGGAGCTGTTTTTT	CASSIRREANTGELFF
TRBJ2-5	TRBV11-2	-	many	TGTGCCAGCAGCTTAGGACTCAAAGAGACCCAGTACTTC	CASSLGLKETQYF
TRBJ2-7	TRBV2	TRBD1	many	TGTGCCAGCAGTTCCCGACAGGGGGCTCGCTACGAGCAGTACTTC	CASSSRQGARYEQYF
TRBJ1-2	TRBV28	-	many	TGTGCCAGCAGTTTATCCCAGGGAATCTATGGCTACACCTTC	CASSLSQGIYGYTF
TRBJ1-1	TRBV12-3/TRBV12-4	-	many	TGTGCCAGCAGTTTAGGTCCTATTTACACTGAAGCTTTCTTT	CASSLGPIYTEAFF
TRBJ2-1	TRBV10-3	-	once	TGTGCCATCAGTCCCCTTCTCCGGGCCAAAAAAGACAATGAGCAGTTCTTC	CAISPLLRAKKDNEQFF
TRBJ2-5	TRBV5-1	-	few	TGCGCCAGCAGCTTGGATGCGGGACCGGAGACCCAGTACTTC	CASSLDAGPETQYF
TRBJ2-2	TRBV9	-	many	TGTGCCAGCAGTGTGGGCACCGGGGAGCTGTTTTTT	CASSVGTGELFF
TRBJ2-1	TRBV2	-	-	TGTGCCAGCCTCAGGGAACTTCGCAATGAGCAGTTCTTC	CASLRELRNEQFF
TRBJ1-4	TRBV14	-	-	TGTGCCAGCAGCCATGGACCGCGCAATGAAAAACTGTTTTTT	CASSHGPRNEKLFF
TRBJ2-7	TRBV5-1	TRBD1	many	TGCGCCAGCAGCTTGGCCGGGACAGCTACGCTCGGCGAGCAGTACTTC	CASSLAGTATLGEQYF
TRBJ2-1	TRBV20-1	-	-	TGCAGTGCTAGAGATTGGGGGCTCTACAATGAGCAGTTCTTC	CSARDWGLYNEQFF
TRBJ1-2	TRBV11-3	-	many	TGTGCCAGCAGCTTAACACGTGATCAGGAATACACCTTC	CASSLTRDQEYTF
TRBJ1-6	TRBV27	-	many	TGTGCCAGCAGTTCACTCGAACTAACAGGGACCCCATTGTCACCCCTCCACTTT	CASSSLELTGTPLSPLHF
TRBJ2-7	TRBV9	TRBD2	few	TGTGCCAGCAGCGTAGGCCCAGGGACTAGCGGGGCCGCCTACGAGCAGTACTTC	CASSVGPGTSGAAYEQYF
TRBJ2-3	TRBV7-2	-	few	TGTGCCAGCAGCCGAAATGCGGATACGCAGTATTTT	CASSRNADTQYF
TRBJ1-1	TRBV7-9	-	-	TGTGCCAGCAGCTACGGGCTCGGCACTGAAGCTTTCTTT	CASSYGLGTEAFF
TRBJ2-7	TRBV7-9	TRBD2	many	TGTGCCAGCAGCCATGGTAGACTAGCGCGCTACGAGCAGTACTTC	CASSHGRLARYEQYF
TRBJ1-2	TRBV13	TRBD1	many	TGTGCCAGCAGCTCCCTCGTGACAGGGCACTACGCCCATGGCTACACCTTC	CASSSLVTGHYAHGYTF
TRBJ1-2	TRBV19	-	-	TGTGCCAGTAGACGCGATATTAACTATGGCTACACCTTC	CASRRDINYGYTF
TRBJ1-5	TRBV20-1	-	-	TGCAGTGCTTGGGACCGCGTCCAGCCCCAGCATTTT	CSAWDRVQPQHF
TRBJ1-2	TRBV6-9	-	once	TGTGCCAGAAGTTCGACAGCTAACTATGGCTACACCTTC	CARSSTANYGYTF
TRBJ1-5	TRBV12-3/TRBV12-4	TRBD1	many	TGTGCCAGCAGTTCTGGGGACAGGGGAGGCAGCAATCAGCCCCAGCATTTT	CASSSGDRGGSNQPQHF
TRBJ2-5	TRBV12-3/TRBV12-4	-	many	TGTGCCAGCAGTTCTACCGGGACACCCCAAGAGACCCAGTACTTC	CASSSTGTPQETQYF
TRBJ1-6	TRBV4-1	-	-	TGCGCCAGCAGCCAAGTCTTCAGGGCGACGGGGGATTCACCCCTCCACTTT	CASSQVFRATGDSPLHF
TRBJ1-2	TRBV13	-	many	TGTGCCAGCACCCGGAGACAGCGGGATGGCTACACCTTC	CASTRRQRDGYTF
TRBJ2-7	TRBV20-1	TRBD2	-	TGCAGTGCAGGCTCGGGACTAAACCTTCGTGAGCAGTACTTC	CSAGSGLNLREQYF
TRBJ1-5	TRBV4-1	-	many	TGCGCCAGCAGAGCGCCAGGTAAAGGTCAGCCCCAGCATTTT	CASRAPGKGQPQHF